This T cell receptor (beta chain) came from a study of OX40 agonist ivuxolimab in advanced cancers. Overall study context: Patients with prior anti-PD-1, anti-PD-L1 or anti-CTLA-4 therapy were eligible; less than 50% had some.

Sequencing used immunoSEQ multiplex PCR; TCRdb keeps in-frame clones, though not all of them. Of about 150,000 clones listed, approximately 94% are singletons. Excluded were patients having autoimmune disease history or systemic immunosuppression. Remarks on this clone: An end of the junction does not agree with germline; a read error may underlie this.

Per germline, CDR1 SGHTA and CDR2 FQGNSA. CDR3 length: 15 amino acids. This TCR came from an adult with an advanced solid tumor such as melanoma, head and neck, liver or kidney cancer. This chain connects TRBV7-2 to TRBJ2-3, with a tentative D call TRBD1 (6 bases). The sequencing here drew on CD4+ or CD8+ T cells sorted from blood, taken in a trial of the OX40 agonist ivuxolimab. The CDR3 DNA follows: TGTGCCAGCAGGTTAGCCAGGGGCAGCACAGATACGCAGTATTTT. Translated, it gives CASRLARGSTDTQYF.